This T cell receptor (beta chain) was captured by sequencing in a study of identical twins. CDR1 is MGHDK and CDR2 is SYGVNS in the germline V gene. The J segment lost 1 base and the V segment lost 4 bases, leaving 3 bases of the junction unmatched. This CDR3 has 14 residues. Healthy Caucasian individuals made up all the donors. Template switching, a step in the protocol, added a universal primer site, and cDNA carried unique molecular identifiers. TCRdb reprocessed the 5' RACE reads via MiXCR and lists one record per CDR3 protein. The sample contains a few hundred thousand distinct CDR3 sequences, around 9.6% of which appear only once. At least ten counts were recorded for this clonotype. Separately, the same data were catalogued under a study of yellow fever vaccine responses in identical twins.

The V gene is TRBV25-1, the J gene TRBJ2-7, with TRBD1 matching 8 bases. This TCR derives from a woman in her late teens or twenties in good health. The sample consisted of PBMCs. DNA for the CDR3: TGTGCCAGCAGTGGGACAGGGCCTTCCTACGAGCAGTACTTC. It is translated as CASSGTGPSYEQYF.